These T cell receptor beta chains were read from a single sample in a study of cytomegalovirus exposure and HLA in healthy donors. Generated by immunoSEQ multiplex PCR, the TCRdb table keeps only in-frame clones and is missing some. Of some 160,000 clones in the sample, about 74% were seen once. The sequencing input was PBMCs. The receptors were sampled from a woman aged 40 to 49 in good health and CMV-seronegative. The CDR3 runs from the conserved cysteine through the conserved F or W. D genes are given only for firm matches. Size values are once, few and many counts, or a class for expanded clones, and some rows have none.

>TRBV2|-|TRBJ2-2|-
CASSVQGGANTGELFF
TGTGCCAGCAGTGTTCAGGGTGGCGCAAACACCGGGGAGCTGTTTTTT
>TRBV6-5|-|TRBJ1-2|-
CASSYSAGNFYGYTF
TGTGCCAGCAGTTACTCGGCAGGGAACTTCTATGGCTACACCTTC
>TRBV5-5|few|TRBJ1-1|-
CASSLRKGLTEAFF
TGTGCCAGCAGCTTGCGCAAGGGGCTCACTGAAGCTTTCTTT
>TRBV7-9|-|TRBJ2-1|TRBD1
CASNPGTGYNEQFF
TGTGCCAGCAACCCCGGGACAGGGTACAATGAGCAGTTCTTC
>TRBV5-1|-|TRBJ1-1|TRBD1
CASSSGQGYTEAFF
TGCGCCAGCAGCTCGGGACAGGGATACACTGAAGCTTTCTTT
>TRBV18|-|TRBJ1-1|-
CASSYDRDMNTEAFF
TGTGCCAGCTCATACGACCGGGATATGAACACTGAAGCTTTCTTT
>TRBV10-1|-|TRBJ2-5|-
CASSESSETQYF
TGCGCCAGCAGTGAGTCGAGTGAGACCCAGTACTTC
>TRBV6-5|-|TRBJ2-7|-
CASSYSSRGSYEQYF
TGTGCCAGCAGTTACTCGAGCAGGGGTTCCTACGAGCAGTACTTC
>TRBV18|-|TRBJ1-2|-
CASSPRAGYQNYGYTF
TGTGCCAGCTCACCACGGGCGGGGTATCAAAACTATGGCTACACCTTC
>TRBV25-1|-|TRBJ1-1|-
CASSEGGADEAFF
TGTGCCAGCAGTGAGGGGGGGGCCGATGAAGCTTTCTTT
>TRBV6-1|few|TRBJ1-4|TRBD1
CASSEKDRGHPGEKLFF
TGTGCCAGCAGTGAAAAGGACAGGGGGCATCCAGGGGAAAAACTGTTTTTT
>TRBV19|-|TRBJ2-1|-
CASSQDSYNEQFF
TGTGCCAGTAGTCAGGACTCTTACAATGAGCAGTTCTTC
>TRBV11-1|-|TRBJ2-3|-
CASSIGLADTDTQYF
TGTGCCAGCAGCATAGGATTAGCGGACACAGATACGCAGTATTTT
>TRBV21-1|few|TRBJ1-1|-
CASSPRLINRGRGRGNTEAFF
TGTGCCAGCAGCCCTAGGCTTATCAACAGGGGACGGGGCAGGGGGAACACTGAAGCTTTCTTT
>TRBV2|-|TRBJ1-4|-
CASSSTGIVEKLFF
TGTGCCAGCAGTTCGACGGGTATAGTGGAAAAACTGTTTTTT
>TRBV5-8|-|TRBJ1-1|-
CASSDPGGGNTEAFF
TGTGCCAGCAGCGACCCGGGAGGGGGTAACACTGAAGCTTTCTTT
>TRBV6-1|-|TRBJ1-1|-
CASSLIQGNTEAFF
TGTGCCAGCAGTCTAATACAGGGGAACACTGAAGCTTTCTTT
>TRBV2|-|TRBJ2-7|TRBD1
CASTSYGQASYEQYF
TGTGCCAGCACCTCATACGGACAGGCCTCCTACGAGCAGTACTTC
>TRBV27|-|TRBJ1-4|TRBD1
CASSMTGGPIGKLFF
TGTGCCAGCAGTATGACAGGGGGCCCCATAGGAAAACTGTTTTTT
>TRBV2|-|TRBJ2-7|-
CASSLTEKSYEQYF
TGTGCCAGCAGTCTGACGGAGAAGTCCTACGAGCAGTACTTC